This T cell receptor beta chain was identified during a study of PD-1 blockade in classical Hodgkin lymphoma. General observations from the study: Complete responders had baseline diversity similar to newly diagnosed patients. TCR diversity rose significantly by C4D1 in CD4+ but not CD8+ cells. Nivolumab initiated under 1 year post-ASCT led to patient exclusion.

TCRdb's table, derived via immunoSEQ multiplex PCR, lists solely in-frame clones and lacks some. The table includes 30,000 or so clones, over 75% detected once. V shed 1 base and J shed 4 bases, with 8 bases lying between them. From germline, CDR1 is LNHNV and CDR2 YYDKDF (reference sequence). The CDR3 spans 14 residues. In its sample, this clone was seen once. Its antigen remains unknown. The patients all showed relapse after autologous stem cell transplantation, while their brentuximab vedotin exposure varied. With magnetic negative selection, CD4+ T cells were purified from PBMCs that had been thawed.

Source: CD4+ T cells from blood, taken at baseline. The receptor was derived from a human donor with classical Hodgkin lymphoma. The chain links TRBV15 to TRBJ2-4; D perhaps matches TRBD2 (5 bases). This CDR3 is CATSRGERKNIQYF. Here the CDR3 DNA reads TGTGCCACCAGCAGAGGGGAGAGGAAAAACATTCAGTACTTC.